This T cell receptor beta chain was sequenced in a study of blood T cell repertoires in COVID-19. Looking at the study overall: COVID-19 samples from acute and convalescent phases originated in the United States, Italy and Spain. T cells, B-cell-depleted T cells, or PBMCs supplied cDNA or gDNA.

The germline gives CDR1 WNHNN, CDR2 SYGVQD (reference sequence). This CDR3 contains 10 residues. Per the original methods: For nucleated cells, counts were estimated from reference gene primer amplification. The data were produced by immunoSEQ multiplex PCR, yet TCRdb's version contains in-frame clones alone and is incomplete. V and J calls and clone size follow that table, whereas D and trimming were derived from the DNA. The sample contains about 110,000 clones, just over 70% of which appear only once. This chain connects TRBV10-1 to TRBJ2-5; D is uncertain. The sequence was obtained from a woman aged 40 to 49 with acute or convalescent COVID-19. Sequencing was carried out using peripheral blood. The chain's CDR3 is CVSVWETQYF. Here the CDR3 DNA reads TGCGTCTCAGTCTGGGAGACCCAGTACTTC.